The clone carrying this T cell receptor (beta chain) ranks as medium-sized. The antigen is not known. Trimming removed 5 bases from V and 4 bases from J, with 9 bases in between. Germline assignment: CDR1 SEHNR and CDR2 FQNEAQ (reference sequence). The CDR3 length is 13 residues. This record comes from a study of vaccination and CD4 T cells after COVID-19. On the study more broadly: Following dose two, a median approximately 74 days (range 14 to 241) passed before post-vaccine samples were taken.

The time point was: late sampling 161 to 241 days after vaccination in a few convalescent patients. Regarding treatment: roughly 10-day PBMC culture with coronavirus spike peptide pools or control peptides (ViraFEST assay). Cultured CD4+ T-cell DNA underwent Oncomine TCR Beta short-read sequencing. MiXCR was run by TCRdb on the PCR reads, yielding one entry per CDR3 protein. There are about 24,000 distinct CDR3 sequences in the sample; 30% occur only once, and approximately 3% lies in the top ten. The material was CD4+ T cells from blood, cultured in vitro, obtained about 7 months after SARS-CoV-2 vaccination. The sequence was obtained from a human donor who had recovered from COVID-19. The chain uses TRBV7-9 and TRBJ1-5; the D is unclear. The CDR3 loop is CASSEHENQPQHF. The CDR3 bases are TGTGCCAGCAGCGAACACGAGAATCAGCCCCAGCATTTT.